These 18 T cell receptor beta chains originate from one sample sequenced in a study of T cells in Graves' hyperthyroidism and ophthalmopathy. RNA transcripts were the template for amplifying TCR beta CDR3 regions. RT-PCR in the first round (using the HTBI primer set) targeted the TCR CDR3. TCRdb used MiXCR to reprocess the multiplex PCR reads, holding one entry per CDR3 protein. The profile covers approximately 380,000 distinct CDR3 sequences, with more than 12% appearing a single time and 25% to 30% taken by the ten largest. Sequences were obtained from blood. The receptors were sampled from a man between 50 and 59 years old with Graves' ophthalmopathy.

The genes are TRBV15 and TRBJ1-2; D is undetermined. This CDR3 comprises 13 residues. Germline CDR1 reads LNHNV; CDR2 reads YYDKDF (reference sequence). Trimming shortened V by 9 bases and J by 2 bases, and 13 bases separated the two germline ends. The CDR3 nucleotides are TGTGCCACAACAACCGGGCAGAACTATGGCTACACCTTC. Its protein product is CATTTGQNYGYTF.

The chain carries TRBV7-9 and TRBJ2-1, with 7 bases matching TRBD1. Per germline, CDR1 SEHNR and CDR2 FQNEAQ (reference sequence). There are 16 residues in the CDR3. J gave up 4 bases and V 0 bases, and 6 bases lay outside the gene matches. The CDR3 coding sequence is TGTGCCAGCAGCTTAGCCGGGACAGTGAAGTACAATGAGCAGTTCTTC. It is translated as CASSLAGTVKYNEQFF.

The chain has TRBV4-1 and TRBJ2-1; 10 bases are shared with TRBD2. CDR3 size: 16 residues. Trimming at V came to 0 bases and at J to 4 bases, leaving 3 bases not matched to a gene. CDR1 MGHRA and CDR2 YSYEKL come from the germline V gene. The CDR3 coding sequence is TGCGCCAGCAGCCAAGAACTAGCGGGAACTTACAATGAGCAGTTCTTC. Protein: CASSQELAGTYNEQFF.

V is TRBV19 and J is TRBJ1-5; D is undetermined. In germline, CDR1 is LNHDA, CDR2 SQIVND (reference sequence). The CDR3 contains 15 residues. V lost 3 bases, J lost 0 bases, and 9 bases lay in between. The CDR3 coding sequence is TGTGCCAGTAGTATGGAAGGGTATAGCAATCAGCCCCAGCATTTT. It codes for CASSMEGYSNQPQHF.

This clonotype came up many times. The chain links TRBV12-3 or TRBV12-4 to TRBJ2-5; D ambiguous. This CDR3 spans 15 amino acids. Trimming removed 6 bases from V and 3 bases from J, with 17 bases in between. DNA for the CDR3: TGTGCCAGCAGCCCTACCAAGACCCAGAAAGAGACCCAGTACTTC. Residues: CASSPTKTQKETQYF.

This clonotype was found many times. The genes are TRBV2 and TRBJ2-7; D not certain. The CDR3 is 13 residues long. The germline gives CDR1 SNHLY, CDR2 FYNNEI. V was pared by 7 bases and J by 5 bases, with 15 bases between. CDR3 coding DNA: TGTGCCAGCATTTGGCAGACCTATGACGAGCAGTACTTC. It yields the protein CASIWQTYDEQYF.

The chain couples TRBV6-1 to TRBJ2-3; D is undetermined. Germline V gene sequence: CDR1 MNHNS, CDR2 SASEGT. The CDR3 covers 13 residues. Trimming removed 7 bases at V and 2 bases at J, with 10 bases between. CDR3 sequence reads: CASTLDPTDTQYF. CDR3 DNA: TGTGCCAGCACCCTCGACCCCACAGATACGCAGTATTTT.

At least ten counts were recorded for this clonotype. The chain links TRBV20-1 to TRBJ2-3; D is unresolved. CDR1 DFQATT and CDR2 SNEGSKA come from the germline V gene (reference sequence). The CDR3 contains 13 residues. V was clipped by 5 bases and J by 2 bases, with 11 bases between them. For the CDR3, the DNA is TGCAGTGCTGGCCCTAGGAACACAGATACGCAGTATTTT. Translation gives CSAGPRNTDTQYF.

This clonotype was seen ten or more times. The chain has TRBV7-8 and TRBJ2-3; D is possibly TRBD2 (6 bases). The CDR3 extends over 14 amino acids. Germline V CDR1 and CDR2: SGHVS, FQNEAQ. Trimming took 5 bases from V and 4 from J, leaving 13 bases between them. The CDR3 DNA follows: TGTGCCAGCAGCGTCAGGGAGGTGCCAGATACGCAGTATTTT. It yields the protein CASSVREVPDTQYF.

The chain recombines TRBV11-3 with TRBJ2-7; D may be TRBD1 (5 bases). Germline assignment: CDR1 SGHNT and CDR2 YENEEA. This CDR3 region has 14 residues. V lost 3 bases, J lost 2 bases, and 11 bases lay in between. The DNA of the CDR3 is TGTGCCAGCAGCTTTGGAGCAGGGCCCTACGAGCAGTACTTC. Translating it yields CASSFGAGPYEQYF. The full variable domain, rest sourced from reference TRBV11-3 and TRBJ2-7, is EAGVVQSPRYKIIEKKQPVAFWCNPISGHNTLYWYLQNLGQGPELLIRYENEEAVDDSQLPKDRFSAERLKGVDSTLKIQPAELGDSAVYLCASSFGAGPYEQYFGPGTRLTVT.

This chain uses TRBV5-5 with TRBJ2-7; D might be TRBD2 (6 bases). The CDR3 runs 15 residues. The germline CDR1 and CDR2 sequences are SGHKS and YYEKEE (reference sequence). Trimming shortened V by 5 bases and J by 5 bases, and 20 bases separated the two germline ends. CDR3 in DNA: TGTGCCAGCAGTTTATCCCCAGGGAGGATGGACGAGCAGTACTTC. Residues: CASSLSPGRMDEQYF.

At least ten counts were recorded for this clonotype. The chain uses TRBV20-1 and TRBJ1-5, with D perhaps TRBD1 (6 bases). Germline CDR1 reads DFQATT; CDR2 reads SNEGSKA (reference sequence). CDR3 length: 14 amino acids. Deletions cut 2 bases from V and 2 bases from J, with 10 bases between. CDR3 in DNA: TGCAGTGCTAGATTACAGGGAGGCAATCAGCCCCAGCATTTT. Translation: CSARLQGGNQPQHF.

As to this clonotype: Mismatch with germline at one junction end may stem from a read error. This rearrangement joins TRBV20-1 to TRBJ2-1; D is perhaps TRBD2 (6 bases). CDR1 DFQATT and CDR2 SNEGSKA come from the germline V gene (reference sequence). The CDR3 is 13 amino acids. CDR3 in amino acids: CSARVGGRNEQSF. The DNA for the CDR3 is TGCAGTGCTAGAGTGGGGGGACGGAATGAGCAGTCCTTC.

The rearrangement links TRBV7-9 to TRBJ2-7; TRBD2 matches at 7 bases. Germline lookup yields CDR1 SEHNR and CDR2 FQNEAQ (reference sequence). The CDR3 contains 14 residues. Trimming removed 8 bases from V and 7 bases from J; junction bases left unmatched: 14. The CDR3 here is CASGPAPLGGEQYF. In nucleotides, the CDR3 is TGTGCCAGCGGCCCCGCCCCCCTCGGGGGGGAGCAGTACTTC.

This chain links TRBV29-1 with TRBJ2-3; no reliable D call. V was shortened by 0 bases and J by 0 bases, with 16 bases between the two germline ends. In germline, CDR1 is SQVTM, CDR2 ANQGSEA. The CDR3 totals 17 residues. CDR3 loop: CSVEDPAAPTSTDTQYF. CDR3 nucleotides: TGCAGCGTTGAAGATCCGGCGGCGCCGACTAGCACAGATACGCAGTATTTT.

Of note for this clonotype: A much larger clone differs by one base, so this may be a read error. The J gene is TRBJ2-1, the V gene TRBV7-9; tentative D call: TRBD1 (7 bases). Trimming pared 7 bases from V and 10 bases from J, leaving 23 bases between. This CDR3 spans 15 amino acids. From germline, CDR1 is SEHNR and CDR2 FQNEAQ (reference sequence). The chain's CDR3 is CASTGGQLNSYEQFF. DNA for the CDR3: TGTGCCAGCACCGGGGGACAGTTAAACTCCTACGAGCAGTTCTTC.

This clonotype has a count of ten or more. This chain links TRBV5-1 with TRBJ2-1; 10 nucleotides line up with TRBD1. V lost 0 bases to trimming and J lost 5 bases; unmatched junction nucleotides: 2. The CDR3 covers 15 residues. The germline V gene encodes CDR1 SGHRS and CDR2 YFSETQ. In nucleotides, the CDR3 is TGCGCCAGCAGCTTGGGACAGGGGGCCAACAATGAGCAGTTCTTC. Its translation: CASSLGQGANNEQFF.

The chain links TRBV5-5 to TRBJ1-3; no clear D. V was cut by 0 bases and J by 6 bases, with 19 bases left in between. The CDR3 consists of 17 residues. Germline V gives CDR1 SGHKS, CDR2 YYEKEE (reference sequence). The DNA of the CDR3 is TGTGCCAGCAGCTTGGGCAGCGTTCGAGGGCCCCAAAACACCATATATTTT. It is translated as CASSLGSVRGPQNTIYF.